This T cell receptor beta chain was recorded in a study of CD8 T cells in ankylosing spondylitis. V was clipped by 6 bases and J by 8 bases; unmatched bases: 12. The CDR3 spans 15 residues. Preparation of TCR beta libraries was done by quantitative 5'-RACE with molecular barcodes. TCRdb fed the 5' RACE reads into MiXCR, producing one record per CDR3 protein. This sample carries some 200,000 distinct CDR3 sequences, about a quarter of them seen once, and the ten largest clones take under 8%. Study-wide findings and caveats: Disease-associated clones were reportedly significantly overrepresented in matched ankylosing spondylitis synovial fluid. Ankylosing spondylitis blood appeared to carry a characteristic TCR beta motif of roughly 8 highly homologous variants. Previous work reported some of these motif variants in the synovial fluid and blood of reactive arthritis.

Regarding this clonotype: Its target is unknown.

The sequenced material came from blood, either unsorted or a sorted T cell fraction (not recorded which). The chain joins TRBV12-3 or TRBV12-4 to TRBJ2-4, with 8 bases fitting TRBD2. This clonotype originated in a male donor with ankylosing spondylitis or in good health (not recorded which). DNA of the CDR3: TGTGCCAGCAGACTAACCGGGACTAGAGGCGACATTCAGTACTTC. It codes for CASRLTGTRGDIQYF.